Sequencing of this T cell receptor beta chain was carried out in a study of cytomegalovirus exposure and HLA in healthy donors. Whole-study results and caveats: Follow-up analysis found HLA locus-dependent TCR association rates, highest for DRB1 and lowest for HLA-C. Roughly uniform depth of sequencing across donors was assumed in presence/absence analyses. Per a prior analysis, the majority of TCR beta V segments were productive roughly 90% or roughly 30% of the time.

With regard to this clone: The antigen is unknown.

This CDR3 has 14 amino acids. With 10 bases removed from V and 5 bases from J, the gap between germline ends came to 17 bases. The germline V gene has CDR1 SNHLY and CDR2 FYNNEI. A multiplex PCR was run with 60 Vbeta primers and 13 Jbeta primers. The method was immunoSEQ multiplex PCR; TCRdb's version includes in-frame clones alone and lacks a portion of them. The sample lists roughly 170,000 clones, over 60% occurring once. The chain uses TRBV2 and TRBJ1-4, with a weak D call TRBD1 (6 bases). Sequencing used PBMCs. The sequence derives from a girl between 5 and 17 years old in good health and CMV-seronegative. The CDR3 here is CATQTGTSNEKLFF. CDR3 in DNA: TGTGCCACCCAAACAGGGACCAGCAATGAAAAACTGTTTTTT. Based on the CDR3 plus reference TRBV2 and TRBJ1-4, the full variable domain is EPEVTQTPSHQVTQMGQEVILRCVPISNHLYFYWYRQILGQKVEFLVSFYNNEISEKSEIFDDQFSVERPDGSNFTLKIRSTKLEDSAMYFCATQTGTSNEKLFFGSGTQLSVL.